This T cell receptor beta chain was identified during a study of CD8 T cells in Susac syndrome. Random hexamers were used to reverse transcribe the RNA input (about 0.5 to 1 ug). TCRdb redid the calling of the immunoSEQ multiplex PCR reads with MiXCR, one entry per CDR3 protein. Of about 140,000 distinct CDR3 sequences in the sample, over 85% are singletons; the top ten hold about 0.25%. This clonotype was sampled from a human donor in good health. Sequencing was done on a sample of CD8+ T cells from PBMCs.

In DNA, the CDR3 is TGTGCCAGCAGCCCAGAACCCGGAGAGCAGTTCTTC. Amino acid sequence: CASSPEPGEQFF. J is TRBJ2-1 and V is TRBV7-9; no clear D gene. This CDR3 comprises 12 residues. Trimming cost V 5 bases and J 10 bases, with 12 bases left between them. Germline CDR1 SEHNR, CDR2 FQNEAQ (reference sequence).